Sequencing of this T cell receptor beta chain was carried out in a study of OX40 agonist ivuxolimab in advanced cancers. Clones were read by immunoSEQ multiplex PCR, and TCRdb kept only the in-frame ones, dropping some. The repertoire holds about 81,000 clones, with approximately 90% as singletons. Germline V gene sequence: CDR1 ENHRY, CDR2 SYGVKD. CDR3 length: 14 residues. J lost 0 bases, V lost 10 bases, and 9 bases had no gene match. The rearrangement links TRBV10-3 to TRBJ2-7, with 7 nucleotides matching TRBD2. The sequenced sample was CD4+ or CD8+ T cells sorted from blood, obtained in a trial of the OX40 agonist ivuxolimab. This sequence was found in an adult with an advanced solid tumor such as melanoma, head and neck, liver or kidney cancer. In DNA form, the CDR3 reads TGTGCCACAAGGGGAGGGGACCTCTCCTACGAGCAGTACTTC. It translates to CATRGGDLSYEQYF.